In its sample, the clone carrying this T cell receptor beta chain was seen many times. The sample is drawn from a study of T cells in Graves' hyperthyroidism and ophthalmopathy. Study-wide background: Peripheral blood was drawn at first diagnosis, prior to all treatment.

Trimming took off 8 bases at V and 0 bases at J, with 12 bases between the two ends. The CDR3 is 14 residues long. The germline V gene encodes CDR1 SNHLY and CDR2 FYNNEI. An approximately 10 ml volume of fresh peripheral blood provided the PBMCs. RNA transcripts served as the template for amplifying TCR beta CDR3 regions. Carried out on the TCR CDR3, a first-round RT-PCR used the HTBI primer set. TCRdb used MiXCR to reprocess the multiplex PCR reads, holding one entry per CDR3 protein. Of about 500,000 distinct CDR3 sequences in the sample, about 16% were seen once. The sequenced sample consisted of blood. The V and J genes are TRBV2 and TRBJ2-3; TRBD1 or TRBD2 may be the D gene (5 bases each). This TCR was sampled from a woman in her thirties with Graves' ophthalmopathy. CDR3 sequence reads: CASRDRTSTDTQYF. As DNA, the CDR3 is TGTGCCAGCCGGGACCGAACTAGCACAGATACGCAGTATTTT.